The present T cell receptor (beta chain) was sequenced within a study of spatial heterogeneity in lung cancer. Germline CDR1 reads SGHRS; CDR2 reads YFSETQ. The V and J ends lost 4 bases and 3 bases, in that order; junction bases with no gene match: 11. CDR3 length: 17 amino acids. Indicated time point: sample taken at primary tumor resection. The sequenced material consisted of unsorted whole RNA from tumor, nontumor lung or frozen PBMC. In this sample, this clonotype turned up many times. One entry per CDR3 protein results from TCRdb running MiXCR on the 5' RACE reads. The sample has 45,000 to 55,000 distinct CDR3 sequences; about 5.8% are singletons.

Sample: PBMCs, taken at surgery. The sequence was obtained from a male donor with early-stage non-small cell lung cancer. The chain carries TRBV5-1 and TRBJ2-3; 10 positions agree with TRBD2. CDR3 DNA: TGCGCCAGCAGCCCTTCAGGGCTAGCGGGAGTAACAGATACGCAGTATTTT. The encoded protein is CASSPSGLAGVTDTQYF.